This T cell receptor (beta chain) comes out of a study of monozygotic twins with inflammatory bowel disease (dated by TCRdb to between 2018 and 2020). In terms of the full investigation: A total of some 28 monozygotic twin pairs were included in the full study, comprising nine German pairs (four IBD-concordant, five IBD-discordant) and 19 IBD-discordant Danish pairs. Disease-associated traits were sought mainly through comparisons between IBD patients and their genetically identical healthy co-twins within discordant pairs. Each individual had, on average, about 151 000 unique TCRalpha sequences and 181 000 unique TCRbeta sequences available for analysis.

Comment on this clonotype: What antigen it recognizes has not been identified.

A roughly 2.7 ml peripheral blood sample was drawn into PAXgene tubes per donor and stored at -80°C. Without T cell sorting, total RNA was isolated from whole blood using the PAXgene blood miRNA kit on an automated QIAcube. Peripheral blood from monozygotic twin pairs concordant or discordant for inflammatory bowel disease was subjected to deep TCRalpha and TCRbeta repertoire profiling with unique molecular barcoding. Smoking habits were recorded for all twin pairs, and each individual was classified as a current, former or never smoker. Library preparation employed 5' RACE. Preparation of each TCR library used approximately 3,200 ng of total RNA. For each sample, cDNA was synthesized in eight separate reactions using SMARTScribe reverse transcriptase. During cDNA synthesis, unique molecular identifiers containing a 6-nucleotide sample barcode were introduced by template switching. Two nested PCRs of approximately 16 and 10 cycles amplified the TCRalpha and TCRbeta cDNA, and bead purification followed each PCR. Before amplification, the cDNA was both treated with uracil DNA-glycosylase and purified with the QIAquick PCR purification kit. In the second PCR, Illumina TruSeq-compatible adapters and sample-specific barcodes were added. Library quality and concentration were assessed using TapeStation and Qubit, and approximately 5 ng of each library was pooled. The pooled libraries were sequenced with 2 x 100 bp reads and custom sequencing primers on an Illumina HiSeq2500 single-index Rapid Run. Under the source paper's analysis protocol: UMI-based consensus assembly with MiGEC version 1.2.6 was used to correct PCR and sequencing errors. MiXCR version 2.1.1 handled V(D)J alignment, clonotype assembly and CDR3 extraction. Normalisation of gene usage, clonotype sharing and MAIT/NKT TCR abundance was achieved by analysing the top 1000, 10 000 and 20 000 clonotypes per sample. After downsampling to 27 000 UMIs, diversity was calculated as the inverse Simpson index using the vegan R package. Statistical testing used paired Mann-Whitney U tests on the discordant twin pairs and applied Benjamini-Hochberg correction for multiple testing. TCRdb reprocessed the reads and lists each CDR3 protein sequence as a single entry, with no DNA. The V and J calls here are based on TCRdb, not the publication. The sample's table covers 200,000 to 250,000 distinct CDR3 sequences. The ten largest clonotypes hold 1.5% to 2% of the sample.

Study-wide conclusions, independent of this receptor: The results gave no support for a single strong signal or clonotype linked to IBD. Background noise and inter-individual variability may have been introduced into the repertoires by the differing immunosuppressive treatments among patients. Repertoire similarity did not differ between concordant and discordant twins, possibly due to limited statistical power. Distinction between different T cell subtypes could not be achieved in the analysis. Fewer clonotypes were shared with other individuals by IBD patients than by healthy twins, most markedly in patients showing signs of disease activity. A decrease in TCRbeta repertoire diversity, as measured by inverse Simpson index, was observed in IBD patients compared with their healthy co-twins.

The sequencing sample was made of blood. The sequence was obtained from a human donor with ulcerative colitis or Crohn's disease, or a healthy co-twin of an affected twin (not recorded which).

The CDR3 protein sequence reads: CASSPKLTGGEQYF. The rearranged segments are TRBV12-3 or TRBV12-4 and TRBJ2-7; TCRdb outputs TRBD1, but without DNA this stays unchecked. The CDR3 runs 14 residues from the cysteine to the phenylalanine. DNA is not on record.